One sample yielded the 18 T cell receptor beta chains listed below, sequenced in a study of blood T cell repertoires in COVID-19. The assay was immunoSEQ multiplex PCR, and TCRdb's table has in-frame clones only and misses some. The sample includes approximately 200,000 clones, approximately 84% of them seen just once. What was sequenced was peripheral blood. These receptors all come from a woman between 55 and 75 years old with acute or convalescent COVID-19.

The sample holds one count of this clone. The chain recombines TRBV6-2 or TRBV6-3 with TRBJ2-5; D unresolved. There are 14 residues in the CDR3. From germline, CDR1 is MNHEY and CDR2 SVGEGT. V lost 0 bases, J lost 5 bases, and 10 bases lay in between. The CDR3 DNA reads as TGTGCCAGCAGTTACTCTCCTTACGGGGAGACCCAGTACTTC. Protein: CASSYSPYGETQYF.

This rearrangement joins TRBV18 to TRBJ1-1; 8 positions agree with TRBD1. There are 15 residues in the CDR3. With V trimmed by 4 bases and J by 0 bases, 4 bases remained unmatched. The germline V gene encodes CDR1 KGHSH and CDR2 LQKENI. This chain's CDR3 is CASSQQTGVNTEAFF. In DNA, the CDR3 is TGTGCCAGCTCACAACAGACAGGGGTGAACACTGAAGCTTTCTTT.

The chain links TRBV19 to TRBJ1-2; 10 bases line up with TRBD1. This CDR3 has 14 amino acids. Trimming took 4 bases from V and 4 from J; bases not matched to a gene: 3. Germline CDR1 is LNHDA and CDR2 is SQIVND (reference sequence). The CDR3 DNA sequence: TGTGCCAGTAGTACCCGGGACAGGGGCTATGGCTACACCTTC. Translated: CASSTRDRGYGYTF.

The V and J genes are TRBV5-6 and TRBJ1-1, with D perhaps TRBD1 (6 bases). Trimming took off 3 bases at V and 3 bases at J, with 15 bases between the two ends. Germline CDR1 and CDR2: SGHDT and YYEEEE. This CDR3 is built from 15 residues. The CDR3 loop reads CASSYTGMGHTEAFF. The CDR3 DNA follows: TGTGCCAGCAGCTACACAGGGATGGGTCACACTGAAGCTTTCTTT.

The V and J genes are TRBV30 and TRBJ1-6; TRBD1 might be the D (6 bases). The germline V and J ends were trimmed by 2 bases and 8 bases, with 16 bases remaining between them. CDR1 is GTSNPN and CDR2 is SVGIG in the germline V gene (reference sequence). This CDR3 is built from 15 residues. Written as DNA, the CDR3 is TGTGCCTGGAGTTTTTCGAGCAGGGGTGATTCACCCCTCCACTTT. Translating gives CAWSFSSRGDSPLHF.

The chain joins TRBV6-1 to TRBJ2-1; TRBD2 aligns across 11 bases. The V segment lost 2 bases and the J segment 0 bases; nucleotides outside the gene matches: 3. This CDR3 contains 17 residues. Per germline, CDR1 MNHNS and CDR2 SASEGT. The CDR3 loop reads CASSERLAGRSYNEQFF. CDR3 sequence (DNA): TGTGCCAGCAGTGAAAGACTAGCGGGGCGCTCCTACAATGAGCAGTTCTTC.

The chain is built from TRBV28 and TRBJ2-2; TRBD1 agrees at 8 bases. V shed 4 bases and J 7 bases; nucleotides not matched to a gene: 2. CDR1 is MDHEN, CDR2 SYDVKM, per germline. This CDR3 contains 13 residues. CDR3 residues: CASSSGGGGELFF. The CDR3 DNA follows: TGTGCCAGCAGTTCAGGGGGCGGCGGGGAGCTGTTTTTT.

In this sample, this clone turned up a few times. The V gene is TRBV7-9, the J gene TRBJ1-2; weak D call: TRBD1 (5 bases). Germline-derived CDR1 and CDR2 are SEHNR and FQNEAQ (reference sequence). The V end was cut by 2 bases, the J end by 7 bases, with 14 bases between. The CDR3 loop spans 14 amino acids. CDR3 sequence: CASSLPQGDGGYTF. The CDR3 coding sequence is TGTGCCAGCAGCTTACCCCAGGGTGACGGTGGCTACACCTTC.

This chain's CDR3 is CASSSKNQGGNTEAFF. The DNA for the CDR3 is TGTGCCAGCTCATCGAAAAACCAGGGGGGGAACACTGAAGCTTTCTTT. The V and J genes are TRBV18 and TRBJ1-1, with 7 bases identical to TRBD1. Germline V gene data show CDR1 as KGHSH and CDR2 as LQKENI. CDR3 size: 16 residues. Trimming took 5 bases from V and 1 from J; bases not matched to a gene: 10.

V and J are TRBV7-7 and TRBJ2-3, with a weak D call TRBD1 (5 bases). The CDR3 length is 14 residues. V gave up 3 bases and J gave up 4 bases, with 11 bases separating them. Germline values: CDR1 SSHAT, CDR2 FNYEAQ (reference sequence). This chain's CDR3 is CASSLGQGSDTQYF. CDR3 DNA: TGTGCCAGCAGCTTGGGGCAGGGCTCAGATACGCAGTATTTT.

V is TRBV3-1 (or the pseudogene TRBV3-2) and J is TRBJ2-3; D is perhaps TRBD2 (6 bases). The V gene's germline CDR1 is LGHDT and CDR2 YNNKEL (reference sequence). This CDR3 region has 17 residues. The ends were cut back, 1 base at V and 0 bases at J, with 14 bases in the middle. The CDR3 reads CASSQVGTSHSTDTQYF. The CDR3 nucleotides are TGTGCCAGCAGCCAAGTAGGTACTAGCCATAGCACAGATACGCAGTATTTT.

This clone has only one observation. The chain employs TRBV6-5 and TRBJ1-5, with D perhaps matching TRBD1 (5 bases). This CDR3 has 14 residues. The ends were cut back, 6 bases at V and 2 bases at J, with 11 bases in the middle. In germline, CDR1 is MNHEY, CDR2 SVGAGI. Here the CDR3 DNA reads TGTGCCAGCAGAGGGGCGCGCGGCAATCAGCCCCAGCATTTT. Its protein is CASRGARGNQPQHF.

V and J are TRBV12-3 or TRBV12-4 and TRBJ1-1, with no clear D. The ends were cut back, 2 bases at V and 2 bases at J, with 6 bases in the middle. CDR3 length: 13 residues. The CDR3 coding sequence is TGTGCCAGCAGTTTACCTTTTAACACTGAAGCTTTCTTT. This sequence encodes CASSLPFNTEAFF.

This sequence joins TRBV5-1 and TRBJ1-2, with D tentatively TRBD1 (5 bases). Germline CDR1 reads SGHRS; CDR2 reads YFSETQ. Trimming removed 4 bases at V and 8 bases at J, with 15 bases between. The CDR3 totals 13 residues. The CDR3 DNA reads as TGCGCCAGCAGCCCCAGGTGGGGCGGAGGCTACACCTTC. This encodes CASSPRWGGGYTF.

The J gene is TRBJ2-7, the V gene TRBV3-1 (or the pseudogene TRBV3-2); 7 positions agree with TRBD1. The CDR3 totals 12 residues. Trimming took 4 bases from V and 12 from J; bases not matched to a gene: 9. The germline V gene has CDR1 LGHDT and CDR2 YNNKEL (reference sequence). Here the CDR3 reads CASSPDRAKWYF. Here the CDR3 DNA reads TGTGCCAGCAGCCCAGACAGGGCCAAATGGTACTTC.

This chain connects TRBV18 to TRBJ1-2, with TRBD1 identical over 8 bases. This CDR3 spans 15 amino acids. Trimming cost V 6 bases and J 3 bases; bases outside gene matches: 9. Looked up from germline, CDR1 is KGHSH and CDR2 is LQKENI. CDR3: CASSLQGGMDYGYTF. CDR3 in DNA: TGTGCCAGCTCGTTACAGGGGGGTATGGACTATGGCTACACCTTC.

Written as DNA, the CDR3 is TGTGCCAGCAGTTTATCTGGAGGTGGCTATGGCTACACCTTC. Translated: CASSLSGGGYGYTF. The chain joins TRBV27 to TRBJ1-2; D is uncertain. The V gene's germline CDR1 is MNHEY and CDR2 SMNVEV (reference sequence). The V end was cut by 0 bases, the J end by 4 bases, with 9 bases between. The CDR3 totals 14 residues.

This chain connects TRBV4-1 to TRBJ1-3; 7 nucleotides line up with TRBD1. Germline trimming cut 1 base from V and 7 bases from J; bases unmatched to any gene: 7. The germline V gene encodes CDR1 MGHRA and CDR2 YSYEKL. The CDR3 totals 15 residues. The CDR3: CASSQGAGGRNTIYF. CDR3 coding DNA: TGCGCCAGCAGCCAAGGGGCAGGGGGACGGAACACCATATATTTT.